This TCR beta chain was profiled in a study of shared clonotypes between healthy human individuals. Trimming left V 0 bases short and J 3 bases short, with 12 bases between. The CDR3 sequence is 15 residues long. Germline values: CDR1 LNHDA, CDR2 SQIVND (reference sequence). Data came from immunoSEQ multiplex PCR; TCRdb stores just in-frame clones and leaves some out. Here the sample spans roughly 2,000,000 clones, about 95% being singletons. Terminally differentiated effector memory CD45RA+ cells were left out of the naive CD8 fraction, which was CD45RO-negative and positively selected for CCR7. The donors, healthy adults who were HIV-negative, had experienced no recent acute infections or vaccinations.

The rearrangement links TRBV19 to TRBJ2-7; D is uncertain. Sequenced sample: naive CD8+ T cells sorted from blood. The TCR was taken from a man younger than 35 in good health. CDR3 loop: CASSIDLEAIYEQYF. CDR3 sequence (DNA): TGTGCCAGTAGTATAGATTTAGAGGCGATCTACGAGCAGTACTTC.